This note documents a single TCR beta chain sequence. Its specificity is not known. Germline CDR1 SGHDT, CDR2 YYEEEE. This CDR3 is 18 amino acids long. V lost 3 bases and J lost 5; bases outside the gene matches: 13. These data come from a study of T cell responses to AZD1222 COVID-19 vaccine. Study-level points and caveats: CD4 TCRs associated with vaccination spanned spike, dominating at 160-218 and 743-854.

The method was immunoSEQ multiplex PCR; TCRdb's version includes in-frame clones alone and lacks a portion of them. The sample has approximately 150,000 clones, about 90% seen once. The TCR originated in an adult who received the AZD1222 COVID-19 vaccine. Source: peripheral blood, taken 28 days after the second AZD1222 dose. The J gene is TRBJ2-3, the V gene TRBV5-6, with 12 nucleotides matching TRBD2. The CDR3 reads CASSSLRTSGKRGDTQYF. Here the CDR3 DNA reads TGTGCCAGCAGCTCCCTACGGACTAGCGGGAAAAGGGGAGATACGCAGTATTTT.